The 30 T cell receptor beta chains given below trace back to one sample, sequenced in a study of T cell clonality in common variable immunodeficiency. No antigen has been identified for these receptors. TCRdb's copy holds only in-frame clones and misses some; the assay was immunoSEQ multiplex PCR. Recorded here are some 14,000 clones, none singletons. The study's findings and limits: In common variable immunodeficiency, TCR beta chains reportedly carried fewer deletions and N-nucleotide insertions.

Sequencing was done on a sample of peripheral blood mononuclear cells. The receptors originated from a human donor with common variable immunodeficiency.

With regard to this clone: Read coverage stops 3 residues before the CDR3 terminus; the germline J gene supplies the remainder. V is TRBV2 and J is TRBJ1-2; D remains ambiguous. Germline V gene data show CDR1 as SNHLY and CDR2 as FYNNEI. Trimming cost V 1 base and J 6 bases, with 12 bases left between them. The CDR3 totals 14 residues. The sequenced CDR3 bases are TGTGCCAGCAGTGAAGAGCTCGCAACCCATGGC. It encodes CASSEELATHG. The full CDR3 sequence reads CASSEELATHGYTF.

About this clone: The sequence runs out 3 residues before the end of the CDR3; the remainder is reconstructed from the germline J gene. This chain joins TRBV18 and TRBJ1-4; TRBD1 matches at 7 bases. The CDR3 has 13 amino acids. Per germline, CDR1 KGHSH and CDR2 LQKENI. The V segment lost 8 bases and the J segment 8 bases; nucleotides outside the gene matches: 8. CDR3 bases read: TGTGCCAGCCACCAGGGGGGCCTGGAAAAA. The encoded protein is CASHQGGLEK. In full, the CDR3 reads CASHQGGLEKLFF. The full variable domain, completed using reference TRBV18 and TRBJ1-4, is NAGVMQNPRHLVRRRGQEARLRCSPMKGHSHVYWYRQLPEEGLKFMVYLQKENIIDESGMPKERFSAEFPKEGPSILRIQQVVRGDSAAYFCASHQGGLEKLFFGSGTQLSVL.

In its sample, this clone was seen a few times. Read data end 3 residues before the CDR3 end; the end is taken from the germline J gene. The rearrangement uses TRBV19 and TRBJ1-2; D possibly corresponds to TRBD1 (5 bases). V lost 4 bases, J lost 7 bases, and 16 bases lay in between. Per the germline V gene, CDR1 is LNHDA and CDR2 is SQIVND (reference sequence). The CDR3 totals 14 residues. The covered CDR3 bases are TGTGCCAGTAGTACTCACACGACAGTGCCTGGC. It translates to CASSTHTTVPG. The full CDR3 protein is CASSTHTTVPGYTF.

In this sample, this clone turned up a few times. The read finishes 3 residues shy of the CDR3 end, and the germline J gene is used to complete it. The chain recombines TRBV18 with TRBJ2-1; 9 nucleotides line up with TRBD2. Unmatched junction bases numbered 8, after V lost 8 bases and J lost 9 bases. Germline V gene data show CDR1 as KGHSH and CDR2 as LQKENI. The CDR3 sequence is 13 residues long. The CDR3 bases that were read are TGTGCCAGCCAGGAACTAGCGGGTGTTGAG. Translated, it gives CASQELAGVE. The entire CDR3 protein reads CASQELAGVEQFF.

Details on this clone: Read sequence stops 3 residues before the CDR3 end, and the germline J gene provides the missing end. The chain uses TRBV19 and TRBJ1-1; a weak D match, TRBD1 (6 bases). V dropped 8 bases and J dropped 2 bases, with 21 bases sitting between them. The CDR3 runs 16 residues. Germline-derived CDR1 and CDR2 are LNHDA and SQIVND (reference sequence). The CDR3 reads CASDQWAGTINTEAFF. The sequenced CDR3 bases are TGTGCCAGTGACCAATGGGCCGGGACAATCAACACTGAA. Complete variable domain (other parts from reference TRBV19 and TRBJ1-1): DGGITQSPKYLFRKEGQNVTLSCEQNLNHDAMYWYRQDPGQGLRLIYYSQIVNDFQKGDIAEGYSVSREKKESFPLTVTSAQKNPTAFYLCASDQWAGTINTEAFFGQGTRLTVV.

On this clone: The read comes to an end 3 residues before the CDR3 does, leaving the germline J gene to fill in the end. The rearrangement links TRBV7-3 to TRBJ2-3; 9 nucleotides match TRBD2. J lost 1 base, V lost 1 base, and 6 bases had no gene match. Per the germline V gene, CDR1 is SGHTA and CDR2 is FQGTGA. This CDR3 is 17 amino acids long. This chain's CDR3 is CASSLIGGGAGTDTQYF. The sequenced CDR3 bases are TGTGCCAGCAGCTTAATTGGCGGGGGGGCCGGCACAGATACG.

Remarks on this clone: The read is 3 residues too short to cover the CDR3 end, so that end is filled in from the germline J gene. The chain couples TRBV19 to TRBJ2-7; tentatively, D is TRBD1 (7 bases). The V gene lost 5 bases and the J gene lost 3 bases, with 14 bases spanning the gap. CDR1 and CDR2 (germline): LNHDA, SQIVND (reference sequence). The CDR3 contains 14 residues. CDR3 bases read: TGTGCCAGTAGTCCGGGGGACAGAATCTACGAG. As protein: CASSPGDRIYE. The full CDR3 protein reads CASSPGDRIYEQYF.

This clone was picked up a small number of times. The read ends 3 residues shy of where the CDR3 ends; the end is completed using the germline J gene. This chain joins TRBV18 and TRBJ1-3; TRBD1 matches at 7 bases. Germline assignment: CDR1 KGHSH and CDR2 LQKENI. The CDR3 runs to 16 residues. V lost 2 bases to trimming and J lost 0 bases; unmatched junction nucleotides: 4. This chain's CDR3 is CASSPDRARSGNTIYF. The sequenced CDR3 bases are TGTGCCAGCTCACCAGACAGGGCCCGCTCTGGAAACACC.

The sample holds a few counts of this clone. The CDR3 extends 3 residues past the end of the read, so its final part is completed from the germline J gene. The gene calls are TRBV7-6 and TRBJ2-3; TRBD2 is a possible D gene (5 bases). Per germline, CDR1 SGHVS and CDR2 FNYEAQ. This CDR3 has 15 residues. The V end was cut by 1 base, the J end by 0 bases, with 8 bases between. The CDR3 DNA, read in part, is TGTGCCAGCAGCTTAGTCGGGGTCAGCACAGATACG. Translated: CASSLVGVSTDT. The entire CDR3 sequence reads CASSLVGVSTDTQYF.

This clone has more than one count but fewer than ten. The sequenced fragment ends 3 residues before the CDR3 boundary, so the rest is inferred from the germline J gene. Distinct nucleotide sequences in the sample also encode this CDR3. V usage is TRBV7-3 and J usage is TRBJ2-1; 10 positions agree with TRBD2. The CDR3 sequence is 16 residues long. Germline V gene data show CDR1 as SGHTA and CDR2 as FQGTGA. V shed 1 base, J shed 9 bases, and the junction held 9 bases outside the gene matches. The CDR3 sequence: CASSLSNSGRTGEQFF. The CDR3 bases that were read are TGTGCCAGCAGCTTAAGTAATAGCGGGAGGACGGGTGAG.

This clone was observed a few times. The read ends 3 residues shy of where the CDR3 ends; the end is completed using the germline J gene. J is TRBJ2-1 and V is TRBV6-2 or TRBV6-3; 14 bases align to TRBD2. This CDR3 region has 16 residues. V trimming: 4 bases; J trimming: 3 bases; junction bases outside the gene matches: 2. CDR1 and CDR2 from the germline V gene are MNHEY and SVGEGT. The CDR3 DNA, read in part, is TGTGCCAGCAGTTGGACTAGCGGGAGGTTCTACAATGAG. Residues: CASSWTSGRFYNE. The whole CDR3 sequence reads CASSWTSGRFYNEQFF.

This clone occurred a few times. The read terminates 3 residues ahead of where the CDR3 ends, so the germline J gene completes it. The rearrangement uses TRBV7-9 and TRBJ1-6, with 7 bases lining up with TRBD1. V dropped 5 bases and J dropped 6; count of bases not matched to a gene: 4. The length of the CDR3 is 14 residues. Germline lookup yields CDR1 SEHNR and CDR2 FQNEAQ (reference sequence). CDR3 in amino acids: CASSPQGPNSPLHF. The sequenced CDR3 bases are TGTGCCAGCAGCCCACAGGGGCCTAATTCACCC.

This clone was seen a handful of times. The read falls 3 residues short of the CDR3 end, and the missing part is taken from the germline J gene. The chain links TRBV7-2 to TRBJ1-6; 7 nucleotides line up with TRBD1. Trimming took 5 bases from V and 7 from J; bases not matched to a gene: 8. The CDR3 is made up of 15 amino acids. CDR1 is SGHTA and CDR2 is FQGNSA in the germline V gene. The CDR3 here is CASSPRQGENSPLHF. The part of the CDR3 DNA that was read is TGTGCCAGCAGCCCTCGACAGGGTGAAAATTCACCC.

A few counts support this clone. The CDR3 DNA, read in part, is TGTGCCAGCAGCTTAGGGACTGTAGAGACC. It specifies CASSLGTVET. The whole CDR3 protein is CASSLGTVETQYF. The J gene is TRBJ2-5, the V gene TRBV7-9, with a weak D call TRBD2 (5 bases). From the germline J gene comes the end of the CDR3, since the read stops 3 residues before it. Trimming removed 1 base from V and 4 bases from J, with 7 bases in between. The CDR3 contains 13 residues. CDR1 and CDR2 (germline): SEHNR, FQNEAQ (reference sequence).

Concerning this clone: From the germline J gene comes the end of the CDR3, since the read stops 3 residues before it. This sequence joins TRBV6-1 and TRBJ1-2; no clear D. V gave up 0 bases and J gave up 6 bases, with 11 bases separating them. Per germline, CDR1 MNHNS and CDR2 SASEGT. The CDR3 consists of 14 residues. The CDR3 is CASSEAAGNNGYTF. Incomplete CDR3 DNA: TGTGCCAGCAGTGAAGCCGCGGGGAACAATGGC.

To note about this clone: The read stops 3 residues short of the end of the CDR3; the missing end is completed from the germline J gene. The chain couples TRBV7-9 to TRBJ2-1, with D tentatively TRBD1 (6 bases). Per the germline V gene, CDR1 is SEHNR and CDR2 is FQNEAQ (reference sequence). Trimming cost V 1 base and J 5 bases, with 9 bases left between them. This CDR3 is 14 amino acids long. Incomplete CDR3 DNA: TGTGCCAGCAGCTTAGGGACAGCCGACAATGAG. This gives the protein CASSLGTADNE. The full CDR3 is CASSLGTADNEQFF. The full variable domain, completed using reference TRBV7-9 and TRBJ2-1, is DTGVSQNPRHKITKRGQNVTFRCDPISEHNRLYWYRQTLGQGPEFLTYFQNEAQLEKSRLLSDRFSAERPKGSFSTLEIQRTEQGDSAMYLCASSLGTADNEQFFGPGTRLTVL.

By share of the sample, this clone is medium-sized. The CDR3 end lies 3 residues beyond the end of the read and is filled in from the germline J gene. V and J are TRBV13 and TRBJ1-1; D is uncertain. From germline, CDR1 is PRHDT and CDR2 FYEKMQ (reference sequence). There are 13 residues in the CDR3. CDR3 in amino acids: CASSSNLRREAFF. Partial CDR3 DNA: TGTGCCAGCAGCTCGAACCTCAGGAGAGAA.

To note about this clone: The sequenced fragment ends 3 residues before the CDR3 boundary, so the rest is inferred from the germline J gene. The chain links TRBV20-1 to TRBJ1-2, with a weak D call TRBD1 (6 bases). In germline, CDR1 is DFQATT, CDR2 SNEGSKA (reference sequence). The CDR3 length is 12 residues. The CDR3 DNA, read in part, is TGCAGTGCTAAAGCAGGGGCAGGGGGC. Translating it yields CSAKAGAGG. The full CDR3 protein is CSAKAGAGGYTF.

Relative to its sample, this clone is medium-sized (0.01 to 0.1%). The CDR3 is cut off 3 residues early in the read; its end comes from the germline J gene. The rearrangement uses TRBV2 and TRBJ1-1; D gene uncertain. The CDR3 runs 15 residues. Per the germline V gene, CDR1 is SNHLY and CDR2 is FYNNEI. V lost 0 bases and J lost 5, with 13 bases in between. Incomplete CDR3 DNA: TGTGCCAGCAGTGAAGCGCGGGGAGCTGGTACTGAA. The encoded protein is CASSEARGAGTE. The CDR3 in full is CASSEARGAGTEAFF.

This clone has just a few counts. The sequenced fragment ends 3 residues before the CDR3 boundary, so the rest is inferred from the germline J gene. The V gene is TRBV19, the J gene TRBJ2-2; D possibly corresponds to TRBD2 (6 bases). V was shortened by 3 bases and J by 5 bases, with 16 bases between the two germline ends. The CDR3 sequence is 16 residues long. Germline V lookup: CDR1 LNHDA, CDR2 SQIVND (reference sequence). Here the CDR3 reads CASSITGTGRTGELFF. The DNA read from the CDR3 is TGTGCCAGTAGTATTACCGGGACTGGACGGACCGGGGAG. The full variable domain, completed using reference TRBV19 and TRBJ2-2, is DGGITQSPKYLFRKEGQNVTLSCEQNLNHDAMYWYRQDPGQGLRLIYYSQIVNDFQKGDIAEGYSVSREKKESFPLTVTSAQKNPTAFYLCASSITGTGRTGELFFGEGSRLTVL.

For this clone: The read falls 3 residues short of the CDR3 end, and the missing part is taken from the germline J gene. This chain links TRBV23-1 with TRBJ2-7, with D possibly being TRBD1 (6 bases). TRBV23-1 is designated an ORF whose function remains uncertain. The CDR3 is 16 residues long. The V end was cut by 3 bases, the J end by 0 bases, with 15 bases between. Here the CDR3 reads CASSQSPQGHSYEQYF. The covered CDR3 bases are TGCGCCAGCAGTCAGAGCCCTCAGGGGCACTCCTACGAG.

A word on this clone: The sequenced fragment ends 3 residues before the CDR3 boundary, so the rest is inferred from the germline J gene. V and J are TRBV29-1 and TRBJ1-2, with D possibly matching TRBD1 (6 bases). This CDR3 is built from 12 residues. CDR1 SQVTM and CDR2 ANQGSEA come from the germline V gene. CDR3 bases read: TGCAGCGTCGCCGGACAGACCAGAGGC. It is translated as CSVAGQTRG. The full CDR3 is CSVAGQTRGYTF.

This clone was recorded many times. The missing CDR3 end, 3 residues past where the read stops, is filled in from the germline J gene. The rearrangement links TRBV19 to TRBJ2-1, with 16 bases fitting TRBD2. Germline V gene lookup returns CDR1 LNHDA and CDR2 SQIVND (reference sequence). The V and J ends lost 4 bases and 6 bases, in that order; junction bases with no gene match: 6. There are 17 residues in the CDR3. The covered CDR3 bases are TGTGCCAGTAGTACCGGGACTAGCGGGAGGGTTGGCAATGAG. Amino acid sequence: CASSTGTSGRVGNE. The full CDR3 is CASSTGTSGRVGNEQFF. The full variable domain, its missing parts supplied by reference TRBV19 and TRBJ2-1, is DGGITQSPKYLFRKEGQNVTLSCEQNLNHDAMYWYRQDPGQGLRLIYYSQIVNDFQKGDIAEGYSVSREKKESFPLTVTSAQKNPTAFYLCASSTGTSGRVGNEQFFGPGTRLTVL.

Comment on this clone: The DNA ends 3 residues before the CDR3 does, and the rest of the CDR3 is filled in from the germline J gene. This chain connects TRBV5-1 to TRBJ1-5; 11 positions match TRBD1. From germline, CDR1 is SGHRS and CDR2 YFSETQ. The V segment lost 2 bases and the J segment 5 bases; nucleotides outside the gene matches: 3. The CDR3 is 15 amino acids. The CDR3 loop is CASSLGTGGDQPQHF. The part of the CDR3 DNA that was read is TGCGCCAGCAGCTTAGGGACAGGGGGTGATCAGCCC.

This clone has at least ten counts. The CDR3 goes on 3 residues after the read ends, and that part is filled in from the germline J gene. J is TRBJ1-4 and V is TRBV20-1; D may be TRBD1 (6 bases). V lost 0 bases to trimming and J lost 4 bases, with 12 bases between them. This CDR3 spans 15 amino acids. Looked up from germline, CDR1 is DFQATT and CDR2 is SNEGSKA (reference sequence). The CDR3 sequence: CSARDVRQVNEKLFF. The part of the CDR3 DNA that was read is TGCAGTGCTAGAGACGTGAGACAGGTTAATGAAAAA.

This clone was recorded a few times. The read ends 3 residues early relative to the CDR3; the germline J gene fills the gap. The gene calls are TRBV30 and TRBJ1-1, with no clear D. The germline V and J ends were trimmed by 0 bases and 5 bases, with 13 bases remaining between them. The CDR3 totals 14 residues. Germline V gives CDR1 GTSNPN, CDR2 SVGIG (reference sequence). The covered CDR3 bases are TGTGCCTGGAGTGTATATGCGGGGAGGACTGAA. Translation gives CAWSVYAGRTE. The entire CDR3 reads CAWSVYAGRTEAFF.

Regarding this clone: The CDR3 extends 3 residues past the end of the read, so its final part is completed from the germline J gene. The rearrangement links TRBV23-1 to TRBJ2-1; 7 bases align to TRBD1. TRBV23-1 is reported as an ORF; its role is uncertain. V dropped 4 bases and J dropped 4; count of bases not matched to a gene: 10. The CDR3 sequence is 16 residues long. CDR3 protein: CASSLSGTVKYNEQFF. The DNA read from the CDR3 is TGCGCCAGCAGTCTCTCCGGGACAGTTAAATACAATGAG.

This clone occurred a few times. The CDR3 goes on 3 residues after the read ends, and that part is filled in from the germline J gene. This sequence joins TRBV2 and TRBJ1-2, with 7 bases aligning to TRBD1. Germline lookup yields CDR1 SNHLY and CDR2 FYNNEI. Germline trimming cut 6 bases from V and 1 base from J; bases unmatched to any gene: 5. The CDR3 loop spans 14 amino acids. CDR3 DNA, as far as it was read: TGTGCCAGCAGGACAGGGCCAATTAACTATGGC. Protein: CASRTGPINYG. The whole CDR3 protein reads CASRTGPINYGYTF. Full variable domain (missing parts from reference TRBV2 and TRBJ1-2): EPEVTQTPSHQVTQMGQEVILRCVPISNHLYFYWYRQILGQKVEFLVSFYNNEISEKSEIFDDQFSVERPDGSNFTLKIRSTKLEDSAMYFCASRTGPINYGYTFGSGTRLTVV.

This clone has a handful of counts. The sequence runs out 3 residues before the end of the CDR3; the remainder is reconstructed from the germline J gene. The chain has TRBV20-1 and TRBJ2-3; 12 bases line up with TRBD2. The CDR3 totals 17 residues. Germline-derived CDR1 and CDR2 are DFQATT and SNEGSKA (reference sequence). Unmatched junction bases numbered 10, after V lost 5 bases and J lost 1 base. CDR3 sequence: CSAPASLAGGRTDTQYF. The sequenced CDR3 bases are TGCAGTGCTCCAGCCTCACTAGCGGGAGGCCGCACAGATACG.

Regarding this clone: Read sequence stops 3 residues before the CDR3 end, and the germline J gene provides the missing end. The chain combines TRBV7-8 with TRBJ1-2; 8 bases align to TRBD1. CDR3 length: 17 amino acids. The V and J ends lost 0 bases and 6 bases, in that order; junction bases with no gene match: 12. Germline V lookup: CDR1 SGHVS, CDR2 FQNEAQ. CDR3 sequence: CASSLARTGTQWDGYTF. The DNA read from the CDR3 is TGTGCCAGCAGCTTAGCTAGGACAGGGACACAGTGGGATGGC.